These 16 T cell receptor beta chains share one sample of origin, sequenced in a study of T-cell memory formation after mild COVID-19. Via MiXCR, TCRdb re-called the 5' RACE reads, giving one row per CDR3 protein. The repertoire holds 470,000 or so distinct CDR3 sequences, with approximately 18% as singletons. The material sequenced was PBMCs or a T cell subset sorted from them (not recorded which). The receptors come from an adult woman who had mild COVID-19 (a few samples of this study predate the infection). Cell type and time point are not known.

This clonotype has a handful of counts. The rearrangement joins TRBV7-2 to TRBJ1-2; weak D call: TRBD1 (5 bases). Germline V gene sequence: CDR1 SGHTA, CDR2 FQGNSA. Trimming took 7 bases from V and 4 from J, leaving 10 bases between them. The CDR3 totals 12 residues. The CDR3 sequence is CASMAGPYGYTF. In nucleotides, the CDR3 is TGTGCCAGCATGGCAGGGCCCTATGGCTACACCTTC.

The V gene is TRBV9, the J gene TRBJ2-5; D perhaps matches TRBD2 (6 bases). CDR1 is SGDLS and CDR2 is YYNGEE in the germline V gene. V was cut by 3 bases and J by 4 bases, with 13 bases left in between. The CDR3 is 14 residues long. CDR3 sequence reads: CASSARLGRETQYF. The CDR3 nucleotides read TGTGCCAGCAGCGCTCGACTAGGAAGAGAGACCCAGTACTTC.

This clonotype was seen more than once but under ten times. This chain connects TRBV6-2 or TRBV6-3 to TRBJ2-7, with TRBD1 matching 7 bases. V lost 2 bases to trimming and J lost 5 bases; unmatched junction nucleotides: 12. The germline V gene has CDR1 MNHEY and CDR2 SVGEGT. This CDR3 contains 16 residues. The CDR3, as DNA: TGTGCCAGCAGTTACCGCGTGACGTCCGGACAGGACGAGCAGTACTTC. This translates into CASSYRVTSGQDEQYF.

The V gene is TRBV4-2, the J gene TRBJ2-3, with D unclear. CDR1 LGHNA and CDR2 YNFKEQ come from the germline V gene. The CDR3 sequence is 13 residues long. The V end was cut by 0 bases, the J end by 6 bases, with 7 bases between. CDR3 protein: CASSQDLQDTQYF. As DNA, the CDR3 is TGTGCCAGCAGCCAAGATCTCCAGGATACGCAGTATTTT.

This clonotype appeared a few times. V and J are TRBV5-1 and TRBJ1-1; tentative D call: TRBD1 (6 bases). In germline, CDR1 is SGHRS, CDR2 YFSETQ. The CDR3 runs to 16 residues. Deletions cut 0 bases from V and 1 base from J, with 13 bases between. The CDR3 loop is CASSLATGTPNTEAFF. In DNA form, the CDR3 reads TGCGCCAGCAGCTTGGCCACAGGGACGCCGAACACTGAAGCTTTCTTT.

The count of this clonotype is one. The CDR3 DNA reads as TGTGCCAGCAGTTCAAGTGGCTATGGCTACACCTTC. Its protein is CASSSSGYGYTF. The gene calls are TRBV6-2 or TRBV6-3 and TRBJ1-2; D is uncertain. Per the germline V gene, CDR1 is MNHEY and CDR2 is SVGEGT. The CDR3 has 12 amino acids. The V and J ends lost 4 bases and 4 bases respectively, with 7 bases between them.

This clonotype appeared many times. The V gene is TRBV12-3 or TRBV12-4, the J gene TRBJ1-1; TRBD1 matches 9 bases. The CDR3 consists of 15 residues. J was trimmed by 3 bases and V by 7 bases; bases with no gene match: 9. The CDR3 coding sequence is TGTGCCAGCACCAGACCGGGACAGGGTTACACTGAAGCTTTCTTT. Translated, it gives CASTRPGQGYTEAFF.

The chain is built from TRBV6-5 and TRBJ1-2, with D perhaps TRBD1 (6 bases). CDR1 is MNHEY, CDR2 SVGAGI, per germline. CDR3 length: 13 residues. Deletions cut 2 bases from V and 8 bases from J, with 12 bases between. The CDR3 DNA follows: TGTGCCAGCAGTTACGAACAGGGAAGCGGCTACACCTTC. Its translation: CASSYEQGSGYTF.

V is TRBV25-1 and J is TRBJ1-2; no clear D gene. Between the trimmed V and J ends, which lost 5 bases and 2 bases, there was a span of 9 bases. CDR1 is MGHDK and CDR2 is SYGVNS in the germline V gene. The CDR3 contains 13 residues. The CDR3 here is CASSHDSNYGYTF. The CDR3 bases are TGTGCCAGCAGTCATGATTCCAACTATGGCTACACCTTC.

J is TRBJ2-3 and V is TRBV11-3; D perhaps matches TRBD2 (6 bases). The CDR3 contains 17 residues. Germline CDR1 is SGHNT and CDR2 is YENEEA. V gave up 5 bases and J gave up 1 base, with 19 bases separating them. The CDR3 here is CASSPRLGSLGTDTQYF. CDR3 bases: TGTGCCAGCAGCCCGCGACTAGGATCCCTCGGCACAGATACGCAGTATTTT.

This clonotype was seen repeatedly, ten times or more. This rearrangement joins TRBV7-3 to TRBJ2-3, with D tentatively TRBD1 (5 bases). V lost 2 bases to trimming and J lost 3 bases, with 15 bases between them. Per the germline V gene, CDR1 is SGHTA and CDR2 is FQGTGA. The CDR3 extends over 16 amino acids. The CDR3 DNA sequence: TGTGCCAGCAGCTTACTTGGACAAGAGGTGACAGATACGCAGTATTTT. It specifies CASSLLGQEVTDTQYF.

This chain joins TRBV30 and TRBJ1-2; D gene uncertain. V was shortened by 0 bases and J by 8 bases, with 13 bases between the two germline ends. Looked up from germline, CDR1 is GTSNPN and CDR2 is SVGIG (reference sequence). The length of the CDR3 is 13 residues. CDR3: CAWSVVSGWGYTF. CDR3 in DNA: TGTGCCTGGAGTGTAGTGAGTGGATGGGGCTACACCTTC.

The chain combines TRBV24-1 with TRBJ2-3; D is unresolved. The V gene's germline CDR1 is KGHDR and CDR2 SFDVKD. V was clipped by 1 base and J by 0 bases, with 10 bases between them. This CDR3 is built from 16 residues. In DNA form, the CDR3 reads TGTGCCACCAGTGATTTCGGAGATTCTAGCACAGATACGCAGTATTTT. Protein sequence: CATSDFGDSSTDTQYF.

The chain recombines TRBV7-2 with TRBJ1-1; D call uncertain. The germline V gene has CDR1 SGHTA and CDR2 FQGNSA. Trimming shortened V by 3 bases and J by 3 bases, and 8 bases separated the two germline ends. CDR3 length: 13 residues. The CDR3: CASSFVTYTEAFF. The CDR3 nucleotides are TGTGCCAGCAGCTTTGTAACCTACACTGAAGCTTTCTTT.

This clonotype was counted between two and nine times. The chain links TRBV6-1 to TRBJ1-5; possibly TRBD1 for D (6 bases). Germline V gives CDR1 MNHNS, CDR2 SASEGT. The CDR3 loop spans 14 amino acids. V lost 1 base and J lost 4, with 8 bases in between. CDR3 amino acids: CASSEGQENQPQHF. The CDR3, as DNA: TGTGCCAGCAGTGAAGGACAGGAGAATCAGCCCCAGCATTTT.

This clonotype was observed a handful of times. The rearrangement joins TRBV5-4 to TRBJ2-5, with D perhaps matching TRBD2 (6 bases). The CDR3 runs to 14 residues. Germline CDR1 and CDR2: SGHNT and YYREEE (reference sequence). V lost 4 bases to trimming and J lost 1 base, with 11 bases between them. In nucleotides, the CDR3 is TGTGCCAGCAGCACCTACGGGGGCCAAGAGACCCAGTACTTC. It specifies CASSTYGGQETQYF.